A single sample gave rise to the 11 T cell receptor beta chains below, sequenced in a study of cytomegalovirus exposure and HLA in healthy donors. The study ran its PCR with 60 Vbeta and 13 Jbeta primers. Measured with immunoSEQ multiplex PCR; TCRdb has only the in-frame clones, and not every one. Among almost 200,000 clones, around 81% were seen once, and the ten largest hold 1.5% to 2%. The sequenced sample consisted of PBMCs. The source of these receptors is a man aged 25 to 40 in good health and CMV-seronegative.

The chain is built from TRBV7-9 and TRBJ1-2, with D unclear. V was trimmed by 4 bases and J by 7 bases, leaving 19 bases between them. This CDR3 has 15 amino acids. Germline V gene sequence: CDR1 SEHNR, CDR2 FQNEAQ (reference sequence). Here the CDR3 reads CASSSATTLSGGYTF. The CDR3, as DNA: TGTGCCAGCAGCTCCGCCACCACCCTAAGCGGTGGCTACACCTTC.

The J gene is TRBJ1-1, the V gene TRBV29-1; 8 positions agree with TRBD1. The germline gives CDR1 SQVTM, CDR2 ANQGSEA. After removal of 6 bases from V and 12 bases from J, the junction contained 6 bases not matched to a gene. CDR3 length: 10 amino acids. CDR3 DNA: TGCAGCGTCCGGACAGGGAGGACTTTCTTT. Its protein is CSVRTGRTFF.

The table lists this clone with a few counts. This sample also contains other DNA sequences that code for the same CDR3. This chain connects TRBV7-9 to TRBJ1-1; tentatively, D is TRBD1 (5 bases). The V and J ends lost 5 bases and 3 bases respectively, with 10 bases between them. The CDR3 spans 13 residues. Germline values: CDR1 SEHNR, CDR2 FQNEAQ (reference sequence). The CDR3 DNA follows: TGTGCCAGCAGCCCAACGGGGGACACTGAAGCTTTCTTT. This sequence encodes CASSPTGDTEAFF.

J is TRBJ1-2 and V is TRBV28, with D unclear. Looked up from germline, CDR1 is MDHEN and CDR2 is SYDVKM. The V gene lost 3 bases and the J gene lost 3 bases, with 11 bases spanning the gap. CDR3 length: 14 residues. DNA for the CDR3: TGTGCCAGCAGTTTGCATCCGAGGGACTATGGCTACACCTTC. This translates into CASSLHPRDYGYTF.

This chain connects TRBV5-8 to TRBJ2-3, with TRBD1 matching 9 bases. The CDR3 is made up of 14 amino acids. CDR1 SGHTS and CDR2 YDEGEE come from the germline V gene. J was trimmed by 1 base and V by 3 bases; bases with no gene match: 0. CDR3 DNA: TGTGCCAGCAGCTGGGACAGGGGCACAGATACGCAGTATTTT. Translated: CASSWDRGTDTQYF.

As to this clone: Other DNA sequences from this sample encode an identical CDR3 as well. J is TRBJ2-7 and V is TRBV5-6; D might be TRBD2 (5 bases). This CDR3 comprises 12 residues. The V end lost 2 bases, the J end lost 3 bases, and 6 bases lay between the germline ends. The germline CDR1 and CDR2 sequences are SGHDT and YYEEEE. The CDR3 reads CASSLGGYEQYF. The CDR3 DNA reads TGTGCCAGCAGCTTAGGAGGCTACGAGCAGTACTTC.

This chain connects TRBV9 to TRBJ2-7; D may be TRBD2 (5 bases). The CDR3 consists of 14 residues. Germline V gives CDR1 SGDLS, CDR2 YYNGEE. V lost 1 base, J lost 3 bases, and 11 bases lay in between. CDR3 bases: TGTGCCAGCAGCGTAAGTAGCGCCGACTACGAGCAGTACTTC. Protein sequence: CASSVSSADYEQYF.

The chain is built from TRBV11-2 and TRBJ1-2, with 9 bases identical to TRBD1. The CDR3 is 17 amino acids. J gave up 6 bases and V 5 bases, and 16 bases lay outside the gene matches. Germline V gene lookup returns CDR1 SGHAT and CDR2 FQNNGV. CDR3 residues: CASSLRTIGRQGDGYTF. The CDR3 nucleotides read TGTGCCAGCAGCCTGAGGACGATCGGAAGACAGGGGGATGGCTACACCTTC.

This chain's CDR3 is CASSLWGGEGYTF. CDR3 nucleotide sequence: TGTGCCAGCAGCCTGTGGGGCGGTGAGGGCTACACCTTC. The chain is built from TRBV11-3 and TRBJ1-2, with a weak D call TRBD1 (5 bases). CDR3 length: 13 amino acids. Per the germline V gene, CDR1 is SGHNT and CDR2 is YENEEA. Trimming left V 5 bases short and J 8 bases short, with 15 bases between.

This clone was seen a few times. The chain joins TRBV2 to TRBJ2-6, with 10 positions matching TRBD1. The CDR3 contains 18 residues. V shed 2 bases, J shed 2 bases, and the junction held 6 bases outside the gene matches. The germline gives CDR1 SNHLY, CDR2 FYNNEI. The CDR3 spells CASSERRQGAPGANVLTF. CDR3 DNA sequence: TGTGCCAGCAGTGAACGGCGACAGGGGGCACCTGGGGCCAACGTCCTGACTTTC.

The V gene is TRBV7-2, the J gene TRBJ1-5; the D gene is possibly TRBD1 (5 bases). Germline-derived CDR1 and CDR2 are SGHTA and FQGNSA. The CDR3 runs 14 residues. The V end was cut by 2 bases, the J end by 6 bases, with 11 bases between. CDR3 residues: CASSLSQGSQPQHF. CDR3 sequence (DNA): TGTGCCAGCAGCTTATCCCAGGGTTCTCAGCCCCAGCATTTT.